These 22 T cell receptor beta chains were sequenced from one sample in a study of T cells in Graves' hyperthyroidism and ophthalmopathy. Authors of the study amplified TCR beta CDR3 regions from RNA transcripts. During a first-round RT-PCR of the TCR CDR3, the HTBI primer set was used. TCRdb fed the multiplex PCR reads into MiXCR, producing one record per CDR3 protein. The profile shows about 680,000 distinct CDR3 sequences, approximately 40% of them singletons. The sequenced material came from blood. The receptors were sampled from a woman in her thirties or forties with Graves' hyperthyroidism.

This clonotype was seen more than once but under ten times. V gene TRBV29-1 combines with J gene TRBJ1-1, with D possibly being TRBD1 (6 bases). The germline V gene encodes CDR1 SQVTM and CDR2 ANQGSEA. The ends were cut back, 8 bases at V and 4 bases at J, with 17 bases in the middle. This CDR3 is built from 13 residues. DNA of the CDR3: TGCAGCTCCTGGGGTTGGGGGGCCACTGAAGCTTTCTTT. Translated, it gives CSSWGWGATEAFF.

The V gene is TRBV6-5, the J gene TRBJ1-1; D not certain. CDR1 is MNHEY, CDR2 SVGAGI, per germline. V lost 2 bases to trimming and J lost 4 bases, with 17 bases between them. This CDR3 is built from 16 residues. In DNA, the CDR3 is TGTGCCAGCAGTTACAGTTGGGAGGTCGCGAGCACTGAAGCTTTCTTT. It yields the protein CASSYSWEVASTEAFF.

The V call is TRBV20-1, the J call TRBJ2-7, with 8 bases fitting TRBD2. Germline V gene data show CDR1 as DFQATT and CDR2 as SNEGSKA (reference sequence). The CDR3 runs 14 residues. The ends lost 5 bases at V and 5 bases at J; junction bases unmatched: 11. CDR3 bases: TGCAGTGCTTGGGAGGGACTAGTCCGCCACGAGCAGTACTTC. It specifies CSAWEGLVRHEQYF.

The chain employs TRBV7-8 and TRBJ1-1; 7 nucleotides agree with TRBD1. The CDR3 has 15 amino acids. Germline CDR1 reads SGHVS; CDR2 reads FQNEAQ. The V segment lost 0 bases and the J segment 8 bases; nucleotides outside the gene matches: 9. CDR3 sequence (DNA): TGTGCCAGCAGCTTAGCCTTCTCGGGGGACAGCGAAGCTTTCTTT. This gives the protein CASSLAFSGDSEAFF.

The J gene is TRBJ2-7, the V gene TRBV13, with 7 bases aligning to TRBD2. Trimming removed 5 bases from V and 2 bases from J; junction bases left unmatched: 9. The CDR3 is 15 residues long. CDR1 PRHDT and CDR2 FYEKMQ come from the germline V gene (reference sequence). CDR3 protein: CASSPREGRAYEQYF. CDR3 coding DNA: TGTGCCAGCAGCCCGCGTGAAGGGAGGGCCTACGAGCAGTACTTC.

CDR3 DNA sequence: TGCAGCGTGTGGGGACAGGGCGCGAACACCGGGGAGCTGTTTTTT. Translated: CSVWGQGANTGELFF. The rearrangement uses TRBV29-1 and TRBJ2-2, with 9 bases aligning to TRBD1. The CDR3 loop spans 15 amino acids. V gave up 6 bases and J gave up 0 bases; unmatched junction bases: 5. Germline V CDR1 and CDR2: SQVTM, ANQGSEA.

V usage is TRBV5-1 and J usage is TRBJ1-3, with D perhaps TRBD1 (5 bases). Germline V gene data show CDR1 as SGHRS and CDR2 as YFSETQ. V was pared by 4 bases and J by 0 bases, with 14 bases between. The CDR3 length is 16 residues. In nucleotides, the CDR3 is TGCGCCAGCAGCGTCGGGACGCCCAGCTCTGGAAACACCATATATTTT. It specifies CASSVGTPSSGNTIYF. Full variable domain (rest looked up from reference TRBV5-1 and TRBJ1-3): KAGVTQTPRYLIKTRGQQVTLSCSPISGHRSVSWYQQTPGQGLQFLFEYFSETQRNKGNFPGRFSGRQFSNSRSEMNVSTLELGDSALYLCASSVGTPSSGNTIYFGEGSWLTVV.

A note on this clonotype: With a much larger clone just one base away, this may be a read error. This CDR3 reads CAISVDLSGANVLTF. CDR3 nucleotides: TGTGCCATCAGTGTTGACCTCTCTGGGGCCAACGTCCTGACTTTC. The rearrangement uses TRBV10-3 and TRBJ2-6, with D unresolved. The V gene's germline CDR1 is ENHRY and CDR2 SYGVKD. The CDR3 totals 15 residues. Trimming stripped 4 bases from V and 0 bases from J, with 7 bases between.

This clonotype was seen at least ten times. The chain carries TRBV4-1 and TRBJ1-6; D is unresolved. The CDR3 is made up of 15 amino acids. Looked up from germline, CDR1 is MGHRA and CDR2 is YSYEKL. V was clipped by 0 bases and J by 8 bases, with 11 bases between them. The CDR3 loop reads CASSQDEAPHSPLHF. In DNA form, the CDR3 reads TGCGCCAGCAGCCAAGATGAGGCGCCTCATTCACCCCTCCACTTT.

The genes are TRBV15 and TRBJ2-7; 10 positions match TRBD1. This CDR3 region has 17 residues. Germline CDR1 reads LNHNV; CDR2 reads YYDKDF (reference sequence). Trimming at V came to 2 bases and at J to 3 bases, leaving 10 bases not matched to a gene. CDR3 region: CATSRRPGTGVIYEQYF. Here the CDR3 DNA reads TGTGCCACCAGCAGAAGACCGGGGACAGGGGTAATCTACGAGCAGTACTTC.

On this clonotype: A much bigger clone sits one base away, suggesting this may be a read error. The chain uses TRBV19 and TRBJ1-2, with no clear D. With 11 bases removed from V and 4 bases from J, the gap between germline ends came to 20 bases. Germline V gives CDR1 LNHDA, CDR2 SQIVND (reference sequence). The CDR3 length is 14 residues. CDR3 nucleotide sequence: TGTGCCTGTACCAAACGAACCGACCGCTATGGCTACACCTTC. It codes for CACTKRTDRYGYTF.

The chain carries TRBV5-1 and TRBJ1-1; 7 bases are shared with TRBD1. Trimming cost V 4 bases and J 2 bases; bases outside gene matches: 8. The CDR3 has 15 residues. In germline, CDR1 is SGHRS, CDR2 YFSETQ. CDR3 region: CASSPRTGYNTEAFF. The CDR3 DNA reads TGCGCCAGCAGCCCCCGGACAGGCTATAACACTGAAGCTTTCTTT.

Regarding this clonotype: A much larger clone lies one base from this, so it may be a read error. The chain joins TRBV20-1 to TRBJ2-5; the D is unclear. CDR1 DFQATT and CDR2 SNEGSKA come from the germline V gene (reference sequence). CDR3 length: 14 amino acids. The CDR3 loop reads CGARDKLGWETQYF. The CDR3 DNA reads TGCGGTGCTAGAGATAAACTGGGATGGGAGACCCAGTACTTC.

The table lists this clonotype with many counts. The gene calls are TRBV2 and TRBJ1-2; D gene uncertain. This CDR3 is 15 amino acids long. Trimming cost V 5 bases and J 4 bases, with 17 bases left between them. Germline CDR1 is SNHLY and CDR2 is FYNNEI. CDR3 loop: CASSPVKDSLYGYTF. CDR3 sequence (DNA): TGTGCCAGCAGTCCCGTTAAGGACTCCCTCTATGGCTACACCTTC.

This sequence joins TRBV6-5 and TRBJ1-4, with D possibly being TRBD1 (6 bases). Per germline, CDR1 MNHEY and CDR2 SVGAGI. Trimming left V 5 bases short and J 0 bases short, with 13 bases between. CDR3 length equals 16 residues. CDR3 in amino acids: CASSEPGVATNEKLFF. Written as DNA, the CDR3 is TGTGCCAGCAGTGAACCAGGGGTTGCAACTAATGAAAAACTGTTTTTT.

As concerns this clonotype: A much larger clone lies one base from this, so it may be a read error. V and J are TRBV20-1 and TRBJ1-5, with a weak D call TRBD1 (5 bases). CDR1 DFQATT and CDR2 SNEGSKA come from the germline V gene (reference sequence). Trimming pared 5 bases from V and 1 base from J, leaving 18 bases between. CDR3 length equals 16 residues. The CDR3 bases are TGCAGTGCTGACGGGGTGGGCAGGGAGAGCAATCAGCCCCAGCATTTT. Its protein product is CSADGVGRESNQPQHF.

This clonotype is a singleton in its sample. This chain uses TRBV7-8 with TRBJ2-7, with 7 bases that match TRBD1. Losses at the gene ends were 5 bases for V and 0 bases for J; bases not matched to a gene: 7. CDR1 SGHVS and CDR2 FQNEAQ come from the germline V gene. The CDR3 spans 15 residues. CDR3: CASSVPGQYSYEQYF. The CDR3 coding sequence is TGTGCCAGCAGCGTGCCGGGACAGTACTCCTACGAGCAGTACTTC.

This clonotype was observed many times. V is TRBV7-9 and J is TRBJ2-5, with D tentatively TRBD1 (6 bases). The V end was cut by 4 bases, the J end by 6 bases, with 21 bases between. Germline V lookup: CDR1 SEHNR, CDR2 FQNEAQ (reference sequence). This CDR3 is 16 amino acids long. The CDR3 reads CASSSPLVQGRQTQYF. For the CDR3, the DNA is TGTGCCAGCAGCTCCCCTTTGGTTCAGGGGCGACAGACCCAGTACTTC.

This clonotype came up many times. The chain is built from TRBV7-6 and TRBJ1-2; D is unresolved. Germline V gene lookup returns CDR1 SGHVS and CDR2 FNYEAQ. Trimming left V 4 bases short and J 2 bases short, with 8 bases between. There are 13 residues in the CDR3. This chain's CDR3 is CASSSDINYGYTF. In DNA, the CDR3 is TGTGCCAGCAGCTCCGACATAAACTATGGCTACACCTTC. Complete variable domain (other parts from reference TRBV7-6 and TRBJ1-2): GAGVSQSPRYKVTKRGQDVALRCDPISGHVSLYWYRQALGQGPEFLTYFNYEAQQDKSGLPNDRFSAERPEGSISTLTIQRTEQRDSAMYRCASSSDINYGYTFGSGTRLTVV.

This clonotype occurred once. As DNA, the CDR3 is TGTGCCAGCAGTATTGACCCGGGACAGCCTTACGAGCAGTACTTC. It codes for CASSIDPGQPYEQYF. The genes are TRBV7-6 and TRBJ2-7; 7 bases are shared with TRBD1. The CDR3 has 15 residues. Germline V gene sequence: CDR1 SGHVS, CDR2 FNYEAQ. After removal of 6 bases from V and 4 bases from J, the junction contained 12 bases not matched to a gene. Supplemented by reference TRBV7-6 and TRBJ2-7, the full variable domain reads GAGVSQSPRYKVTKRGQDVALRCDPISGHVSLYWYRQALGQGPEFLTYFNYEAQQDKSGLPNDRFSAERPEGSISTLTIQRTEQRDSAMYRCASSIDPGQPYEQYFGPGTRLTVT.

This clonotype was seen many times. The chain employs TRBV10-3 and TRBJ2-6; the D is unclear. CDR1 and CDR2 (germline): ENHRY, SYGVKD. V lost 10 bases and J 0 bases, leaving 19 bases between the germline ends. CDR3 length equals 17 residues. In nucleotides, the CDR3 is TGTGCCAGCACCTATCGACACACCAGCTCTGGGGCCAACGTCCTGACTTTC. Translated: CASTYRHTSSGANVLTF.

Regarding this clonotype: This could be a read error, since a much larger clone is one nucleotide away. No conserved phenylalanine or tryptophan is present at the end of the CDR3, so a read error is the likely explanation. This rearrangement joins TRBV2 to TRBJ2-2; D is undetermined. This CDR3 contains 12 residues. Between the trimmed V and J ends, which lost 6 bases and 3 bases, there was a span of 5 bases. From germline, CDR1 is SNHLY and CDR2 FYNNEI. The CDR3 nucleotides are TGTGCCAGCAGAAGACACACCGGGGAGCTGTTTTCT. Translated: CASRRHTGELFS.